Included here is one TCR beta chain sequence, with context. What it recognizes is unknown. The data originate from a study of CD8 T cells in Susac syndrome. General observations from the study: The study's TCR sequencing and HLA analysis drew on a certain number of individuals. That number was acknowledged as relatively small.

The CDR3 has 14 residues. V dropped 5 bases and J dropped 7; count of bases not matched to a gene: 6. The germline CDR1 and CDR2 sequences are MNHEY and SVGEGT. The RNA, roughly 0.45 to 1 ug, was put through reverse transcription using random hexamers. TCRdb ran MiXCR on the immunoSEQ multiplex PCR reads and lists one entry per CDR3 protein. The table shows 150,000 to 200,000 distinct CDR3 sequences, with around 94% occurring only once. CD8+ and CD4+ T cells from blood underwent TCR beta sequencing, which was carried out in a high-throughput format. Sequenced sample: CD4+ T cells from PBMCs. This receptor was identified in a human donor in good health. This rearrangement joins TRBV6-2 or TRBV6-3 to TRBJ2-1; 9 positions match TRBD1. The CDR3 region has the DNA TGTGCCAGCAGTGGACAGGGGCCTTATAATGAGCAGTTCTTC. Encoded protein: CASSGQGPYNEQFF.